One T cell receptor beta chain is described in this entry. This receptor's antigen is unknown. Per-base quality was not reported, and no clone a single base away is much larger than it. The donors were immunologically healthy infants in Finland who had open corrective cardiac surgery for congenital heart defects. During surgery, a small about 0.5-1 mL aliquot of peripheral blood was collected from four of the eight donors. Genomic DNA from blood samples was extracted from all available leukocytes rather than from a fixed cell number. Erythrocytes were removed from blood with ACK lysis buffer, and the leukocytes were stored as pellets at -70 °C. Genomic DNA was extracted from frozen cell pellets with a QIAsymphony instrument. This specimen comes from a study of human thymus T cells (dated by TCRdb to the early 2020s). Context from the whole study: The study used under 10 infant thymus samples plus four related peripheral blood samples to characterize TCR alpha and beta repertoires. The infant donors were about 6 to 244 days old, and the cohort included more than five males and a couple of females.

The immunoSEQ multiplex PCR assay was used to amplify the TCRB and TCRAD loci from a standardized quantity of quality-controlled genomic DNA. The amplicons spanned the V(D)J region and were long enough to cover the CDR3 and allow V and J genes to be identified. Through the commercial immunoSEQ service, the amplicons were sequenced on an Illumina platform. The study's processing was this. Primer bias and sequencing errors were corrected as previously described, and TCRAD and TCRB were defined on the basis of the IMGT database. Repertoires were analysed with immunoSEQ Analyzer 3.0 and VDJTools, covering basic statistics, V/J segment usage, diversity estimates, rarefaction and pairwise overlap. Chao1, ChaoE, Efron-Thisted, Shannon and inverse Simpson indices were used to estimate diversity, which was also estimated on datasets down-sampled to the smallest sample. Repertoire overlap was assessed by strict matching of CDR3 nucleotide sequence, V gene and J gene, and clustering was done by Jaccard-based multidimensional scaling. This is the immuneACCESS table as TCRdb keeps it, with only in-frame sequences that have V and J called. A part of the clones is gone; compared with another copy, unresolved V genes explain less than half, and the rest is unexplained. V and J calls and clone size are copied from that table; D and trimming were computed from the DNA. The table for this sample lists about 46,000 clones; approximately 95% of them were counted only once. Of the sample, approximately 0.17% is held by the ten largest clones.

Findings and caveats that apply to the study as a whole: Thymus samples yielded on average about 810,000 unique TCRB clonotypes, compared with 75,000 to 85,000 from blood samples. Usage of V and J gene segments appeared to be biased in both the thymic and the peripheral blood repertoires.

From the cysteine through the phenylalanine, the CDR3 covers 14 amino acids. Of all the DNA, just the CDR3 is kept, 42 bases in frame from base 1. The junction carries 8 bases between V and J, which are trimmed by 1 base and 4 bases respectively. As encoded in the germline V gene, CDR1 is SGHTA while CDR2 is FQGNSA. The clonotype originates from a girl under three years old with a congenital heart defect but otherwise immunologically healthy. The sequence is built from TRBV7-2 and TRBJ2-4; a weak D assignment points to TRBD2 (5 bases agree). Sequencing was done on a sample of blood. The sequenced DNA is TGTGCCAGCAGCTTAGGGAGGCAGAAAAACATTCAGTACTTC. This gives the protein CASSLGRQKNIQYF. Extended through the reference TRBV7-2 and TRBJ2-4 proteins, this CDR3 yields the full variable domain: GAGVSQSPSNKVTEKGKDVELRCDPISGHTALYWYRQSLGQGLEFLIYFQGNSAPDKSGLPSDRFSAERTGGSVSTLTIQRTQQEDSAVYLCASSLGRQKNIQYFGAGTRLSVL.